The 28 T cell receptor beta chains reported below all come from one sample, sequenced in a study of blood T cells in healthy people across ages. The second PCR ran about 6 to 11 cycles with a sample-barcoded 5' primer and J-beta primers. TCRdb redid the calling of the 5' RACE reads with MiXCR, one entry per CDR3 protein. The top ten hold under 20% of the sample, which has under 1 million distinct CDR3 sequences, 40% to 50% seen once. Sequenced material: blood. Receptors were obtained from a man in his sixties in good health.

The CDR3 protein is CASSQADSALSVYTQYF. CDR3 DNA: TGCGCCAGCAGCCAGGCAGACAGTGCCCTTTCAGTCTATACGCAGTATTTT. This chain joins TRBV4-1 and TRBJ2-3; D possibly corresponds to TRBD1 (5 bases). The CDR3 totals 17 residues. Trimming stripped 3 bases from V and 7 bases from J, with 23 bases between. The germline CDR1 and CDR2 sequences are MGHRA and YSYEKL.

The rearrangement joins TRBV5-1 to TRBJ2-3; weak D call: TRBD2 (5 bases). Trimming took 4 bases from V and 4 from J, leaving 13 bases between them. Germline CDR1 and CDR2: SGHRS and YFSETQ. The CDR3 is 14 amino acids. The chain's CDR3 is CASSQSIGADTQYF. The CDR3 DNA sequence: TGCGCCAGCAGCCAAAGTATCGGGGCAGATACGCAGTATTTT. Using reference TRBV5-1 and TRBJ2-3 for the parts outside the CDR3, the full variable domain is KAGVTQTPRYLIKTRGQQVTLSCSPISGHRSVSWYQQTPGQGLQFLFEYFSETQRNKGNFPGRFSGRQFSNSRSEMNVSTLELGDSALYLCASSQSIGADTQYFGPGTRLTVL.

This sequence joins TRBV11-2 and TRBJ2-7; D could derive from TRBD1 or TRBD2 (5 bases each). This CDR3 contains 14 residues. The germline V gene encodes CDR1 SGHAT and CDR2 FQNNGV. V was pared by 4 bases and J by 3 bases, with 13 bases between. The CDR3 protein is CASSSPGDGYEQYF. The CDR3 coding sequence is TGTGCCAGCAGCTCTCCCGGGGACGGCTACGAGCAGTACTTC.

The table lists this clonotype with a few counts. The chain employs TRBV6-2 or TRBV6-3 and TRBJ2-7; 7 bases match TRBD1. The germline CDR1 and CDR2 sequences are MNHEY and SVGEGT. This CDR3 comprises 15 residues. The V and J ends lost 5 bases and 7 bases, in that order; junction bases with no gene match: 14. The CDR3 reads CASSPRGSARREQYF. CDR3 in DNA: TGTGCCAGCAGTCCCAGGGGGTCAGCCCGACGAGAGCAGTACTTC.

V gene TRBV3-1 combines with J gene TRBJ2-4, with D possibly called TRBD1 or TRBD2 (5 bases each). CDR3 length: 17 amino acids. V lost 5 bases, J lost 2 bases, and 19 bases lay in between. Germline loops: CDR1 LGHDT, CDR2 YNNKEL (reference sequence). The chain's CDR3 is CASSEGPRVSTKNIQYF. The CDR3 bases are TGTGCCAGCAGCGAGGGACCGCGGGTCTCTACCAAAAACATTCAGTACTTC.

V gene TRBV7-3 combines with J gene TRBJ2-4; 9 positions agree with TRBD1. Gene TRBJ2-5 matches the end of the DNA better, so the J call may be wrong. This CDR3 comprises 16 residues. Germline V gene data show CDR1 as SGHTA and CDR2 as FQGTGA. The CDR3 spells CASSLRGGQGQETQYF. In nucleotides, the CDR3 is TGTGCCAGCAGCCTACGCGGAGGACAGGGGCAAGAGACCCAGTACTTC.

Only a few counts were recorded for this clonotype. The chain links TRBV27 to TRBJ2-7, with 10 bases matching TRBD1. CDR1 is MNHEY, CDR2 SMNVEV, per germline (reference sequence). The ends lost 2 bases at V and 4 bases at J; junction bases unmatched: 8. This CDR3 has 16 amino acids. The CDR3 region is CASSLLVGQGKYEQYF. The CDR3 region has the DNA TGTGCCAGCAGTTTACTGGTGGGACAGGGGAAATACGAGCAGTACTTC.

The CDR3 loop reads CASSSTARNEQFF. CDR3 nucleotide sequence: TGTGCCAGCAGTTCTACAGCTCGGAATGAGCAGTTCTTC. The chain joins TRBV6-2 or TRBV6-3 to TRBJ2-1; D is uncertain. Germline V gives CDR1 MNHEY, CDR2 SVGEGT. The CDR3 contains 13 residues. V lost 4 bases to trimming and J lost 7 bases, with 11 bases between them.

This clonotype came up a few times. This rearrangement joins TRBV20-1 to TRBJ2-7, with D perhaps given as TRBD1 or TRBD2 (5 bases each). Germline V CDR1 and CDR2: DFQATT, SNEGSKA (reference sequence). V gave up 0 bases and J gave up 0 bases, with 18 bases separating them. The CDR3 sequence is 17 residues long. The CDR3 region has the DNA TGCAGTGCTAGAGATCCTACGGGACGAGCTAGCTCCTACGAGCAGTACTTC. This translates into CSARDPTGRASSYEQYF.

The chain combines TRBV20-1 with TRBJ2-3, with 14 bases fitting TRBD2. The germline V gene encodes CDR1 DFQATT and CDR2 SNEGSKA (reference sequence). With 8 bases clipped from V and 0 bases from J, the junction kept 10 bases outside the gene matches. The CDR3 has 17 residues. The chain's CDR3 is CSPAGTSGGTSTDTQYF. CDR3 nucleotides: TGCAGTCCTGCGGGGACTAGCGGGGGCACTAGCACAGATACGCAGTATTTT.

A single count supports this clonotype. The rearrangement uses TRBV3-1 and TRBJ2-1; 9 bases map to TRBD2. The germline CDR1 and CDR2 sequences are LGHDT and YNNKEL (reference sequence). The V segment lost 4 bases and the J segment 6 bases; nucleotides outside the gene matches: 10. The CDR3 has 16 amino acids. CDR3 residues: CASSRGGAGRSNEQFF. As DNA, the CDR3 is TGTGCCAGCAGCCGCGGGGGGGCAGGGCGAAGCAATGAGCAGTTCTTC.

The gene calls are TRBV6-6 and TRBJ2-7; 11 nucleotides align to TRBD2. The V gene end was trimmed by 7 bases and the J gene end by 3 bases; junction bases not matched to a gene: 2. CDR3 length equals 13 residues. The germline CDR1 and CDR2 sequences are MNHNY and SVGAGI (reference sequence). The CDR3 protein is CASTSGGLYEQYF. CDR3 nucleotide sequence: TGTGCCAGCACTAGCGGGGGGCTCTACGAGCAGTACTTC.

The sample holds a few counts of this clonotype. The chain joins TRBV6-2 or TRBV6-3 to TRBJ2-5; TRBD2 matches at 7 bases. The tail of the sequence fits TRBJ2-7 better, so the J call may be wrong. This CDR3 contains 15 residues. Per germline, CDR1 MNHEY and CDR2 SVGEGT. The CDR3 DNA follows: TGTGCCAGCAGTTCCCCAACTAGCGCCAAATACGAGCAGTACTTC. This codes for CASSSPTSAKYEQYF.

The CDR3 DNA sequence: TGTGCCAGCAGTGATATGGGCCTCAATGAGCAGTACTTC. Its protein is CASSDMGLNEQYF. The J gene is TRBJ2-5, the V gene TRBV6-1; D remains unclear. Germline values: CDR1 MNHNS, CDR2 SASEGT. V gave up 3 bases and J gave up 11 bases, with 16 bases separating them. The CDR3 has 13 residues.

The CDR3 region is CASSQAQGADGYTF. The CDR3 DNA sequence: TGTGCCAGCTCCCAGGCACAGGGGGCAGATGGCTACACCTTC. The chain employs TRBV18 and TRBJ1-2, with TRBD1 matching 9 bases. The CDR3 is made up of 14 amino acids. V shed 6 bases, J shed 6 bases, and the junction held 8 bases outside the gene matches. In germline, CDR1 is KGHSH, CDR2 LQKENI.

The chain joins TRBV29-1 to TRBJ2-5; 12 nucleotides line up with TRBD2. CDR1 is SQVTM, CDR2 ANQGSEA, per germline. The CDR3 is 15 amino acids. The V gene end was trimmed by 8 bases and the J gene end by 9 bases; junction bases not matched to a gene: 16. This CDR3 reads CSFRLAGVPQGAQYF. The CDR3 bases are TGCAGCTTTCGACTAGCGGGGGTTCCTCAGGGGGCCCAGTACTTC. The variable domain in full, completed from reference TRBV29-1 and TRBJ2-5, reads SAVISQKPSRDICQRGTSLTIQCQVDSQVTMMFWYRQQPGQSLTLIATANQGSEATYESGFVIDKFPISRPNLTFSTLTVSNMSPEDSSIYLCSFRLAGVPQGAQYFGPGTRLLVL.

V and J are TRBV4-1 and TRBJ1-2; TRBD1 might be the D (5 bases). The ends were cut back, 4 bases at V and 3 bases at J, with 21 bases in the middle. Germline loops: CDR1 MGHRA, CDR2 YSYEKL. The CDR3 extends over 17 amino acids. CDR3 protein: CASSPRPPGERDYGYTF. The CDR3 DNA is TGCGCCAGCAGCCCGCGCCCGCCGGGGGAGAGGGACTATGGCTACACCTTC.

V is TRBV5-1 and J is TRBJ2-5, with D possibly being TRBD2 (5 bases). The V and J ends lost 2 bases and 5 bases respectively, with 16 bases between them. CDR3 length: 15 amino acids. The germline V gene has CDR1 SGHRS and CDR2 YFSETQ. For the CDR3, the DNA is TGCGCCAGCAGCTTTGGACCCCTAGCTGCGGAGACCCAGTACTTC. Translating it yields CASSFGPLAAETQYF. Full variable domain (outside the CDR3, taken from reference TRBV5-1 and TRBJ2-5): KAGVTQTPRYLIKTRGQQVTLSCSPISGHRSVSWYQQTPGQGLQFLFEYFSETQRNKGNFPGRFSGRQFSNSRSEMNVSTLELGDSALYLCASSFGPLAAETQYFGPGTRLLVL.

In its sample, this clonotype was seen a few times. V usage is TRBV6-5 and J usage is TRBJ2-5; possible D gene TRBD2, 6 bases. V lost 3 bases and J 4 bases, leaving 9 bases between the germline ends. From germline, CDR1 is MNHEY and CDR2 SVGAGI. The CDR3 has 13 residues. For the CDR3, the DNA is TGTGCCAGCAGTTATCACGGGGGAGAGACCCAGTACTTC. Amino acid sequence: CASSYHGGETQYF.

This clonotype was detected once. V gene TRBV20-1 combines with J gene TRBJ1-6; possible D gene TRBD1, 6 bases. Trimming took 6 bases from V and 8 from J, leaving 23 bases between them. Germline CDR1 is DFQATT and CDR2 is SNEGSKA (reference sequence). This CDR3 is 16 amino acids long. CDR3 DNA: TGCAGTGCCAGCTTCGGACAGTTGGGAAACTATTCACCCCTCCACTTT. Its translation is CSASFGQLGNYSPLHF.

The chain recombines TRBV25-1 with TRBJ2-7; D not resolved. V lost 5 bases, J lost 6 bases, and 11 bases lay in between. Per the germline V gene, CDR1 is MGHDK and CDR2 is SYGVNS. CDR3 length: 12 residues. The CDR3 DNA follows: TGTGCCAGCAGTCAAACGGTAGGCGAGCAGTACTTC. This codes for CASSQTVGEQYF.

The table lists this clonotype with a few counts. The V and J genes are TRBV11-3 and TRBJ2-5, with a tentative D call TRBD1 (6 bases). The V end was cut by 1 base, the J end by 2 bases, with 11 bases between. The CDR3 consists of 15 residues. Germline CDR1 SGHNT, CDR2 YENEEA. The CDR3 coding sequence is TGTGCCAGCAGCTTAGGCGAAAGGGGGCAAGAGACCCAGTACTTC. It specifies CASSLGERGQETQYF.

The rearrangement joins TRBV7-2 to TRBJ2-2; TRBD2 matches at 11 bases. V lost 5 bases to trimming and J lost 5 bases; unmatched junction nucleotides: 13. Germline V gene sequence: CDR1 SGHTA, CDR2 FQGNSA. The length of the CDR3 is 18 residues. The CDR3 DNA reads as TGTGCCAGCAGCGTGGATAGCGGGGGGGCCCCGGTAACCGGGGAGCTGTTTTTT. Amino acids: CASSVDSGGAPVTGELFF. The full variable domain, rest sourced from reference TRBV7-2 and TRBJ2-2, is GAGVSQSPSNKVTEKGKDVELRCDPISGHTALYWYRQSLGQGLEFLIYFQGNSAPDKSGLPSDRFSAERTGGSVSTLTIQRTQQEDSAVYLCASSVDSGGAPVTGELFFGEGSRLTVL.

Only a few counts were recorded for this clonotype. The V call is TRBV5-5, the J call TRBJ2-5; D is uncertain. With 2 bases removed from V and 5 bases from J, the gap between germline ends came to 13 bases. Per the germline V gene, CDR1 is SGHKS and CDR2 is YYEKEE (reference sequence). The CDR3 contains 14 residues. CDR3 bases: TGTGCCAGCAGCTTTCGCTGGGTAGGGGAGACCCAGTACTTC. Translated, it gives CASSFRWVGETQYF.

The CDR3, as DNA: TGCAGTGCTAGGTCCCGGGCAGGGACTGAAGCTTTCTTT. Protein: CSARSRAGTEAFF. The rearrangement links TRBV20-1 to TRBJ1-1; D is perhaps TRBD1 (5 bases). The germline gives CDR1 DFQATT, CDR2 SNEGSKA (reference sequence). This CDR3 has 13 residues. V lost 3 bases and J lost 5, with 13 bases in between.

V and J are TRBV20-1 and TRBJ1-2; D unclear. This CDR3 has 14 residues. The germline CDR1 and CDR2 sequences are DFQATT and SNEGSKA (reference sequence). Trimming took off 3 bases at V and 5 bases at J, with 16 bases between the two ends. CDR3 nucleotides: TGCAGTGCTAGTTCTAAGGGTTACACTTATGGCTACACCTTC. It translates to CSASSKGYTYGYTF.

There are many counts of this clonotype. One end of the junction does not line up with germline, which may come from a read error. The gene calls are TRBV7-2 and TRBJ1-1; D unclear. CDR1 SGHTA and CDR2 FQGNSA come from the germline V gene. CDR3 length equals 13 residues. Here the CDR3 reads CASSSSLNTEAFF. The CDR3 DNA is TGCGCCAGCAGCTCCTCCCTGAACACTGAAGCTTTCTTT.

The chain uses TRBV20-1 and TRBJ2-5; 8 nucleotides line up with TRBD2. This CDR3 contains 13 residues. Germline CDR1 reads DFQATT; CDR2 reads SNEGSKA (reference sequence). With V trimmed by 2 bases and J by 1 base, 0 bases remained unmatched. DNA of the CDR3: TGCAGTGCTAGACGGGGGGGCCAAGAGACCCAGTACTTC. Its protein product is CSARRGGQETQYF.